The 18 T cell receptor beta chains presented below share a single source sample, sequenced in a study of regulatory T cells in long-lasting Graves disease. According to the study, TCR beta libraries were built with iRepertoire HTBI primers and CDR3-region Arm-PCR. MiXCR, run by TCRdb on the multiplex PCR reads, gives a single entry per CDR3 protein. The sample records around 400,000 distinct CDR3 sequences, 15% being singletons. Indicated time point: newly diagnosed GD, antithyroid drugs for less than 3 months. Construction of the TCR library relied on RNA isolated from PBMCs. This same sample was also taken into another study, of T cells in Graves' hyperthyroidism and ophthalmopathy.

Sequenced material: peripheral blood mononuclear cells (PBMCs), taken at new diagnosis, from a patient treated with antithyroid drugs. Source of these receptors: a woman aged 40 to 50 with Graves disease.

This clonotype was counted at least ten times. The chain couples TRBV28 to TRBJ2-1; TRBD2 agrees at 10 bases. V lost 2 bases to trimming and J lost 7 bases; unmatched junction nucleotides: 11. From germline, CDR1 is MDHEN and CDR2 SYDVKM. The CDR3 is 17 residues long. For the CDR3, the DNA is TGTGCCAGCAGTTTAATTATAGGTCTAGCGGGAGCGAATGAGCAGTTCTTC. Amino acid sequence: CASSLIIGLAGANEQFF.

In its sample, this clonotype was seen a few times. The chain employs TRBV24-1 and TRBJ2-1, with 7 bases fitting TRBD1. Trimming removed 10 bases from V and 4 bases from J; junction bases left unmatched: 6. This CDR3 has 13 residues. Per the germline V gene, CDR1 is KGHDR and CDR2 is SFDVKD. CDR3 sequence: CATQGRTYNEQFF. The CDR3 coding sequence is TGTGCCACACAGGGGCGAACTTACAATGAGCAGTTCTTC.

V is TRBV14 and J is TRBJ2-1, with D hard to call. The germline gives CDR1 SGHDN, CDR2 FVKESK. The CDR3 extends over 13 amino acids. V dropped 3 bases and J dropped 7 bases, with 10 bases sitting between them. The CDR3 here is CASSQISDNEQFF. CDR3 in DNA: TGTGCCAGCAGCCAGATCTCGGATAATGAGCAGTTCTTC.

In this sample, this clonotype turned up many times. This chain links TRBV11-2 with TRBJ2-1; possibly TRBD2 for D (5 bases). CDR1 and CDR2 (germline): SGHAT, FQNNGV. V lost 1 base to trimming and J lost 8 bases, with 6 bases between them. The CDR3 is made up of 12 amino acids. This CDR3 is CASSLAGYEQFF. The DNA for the CDR3 is TGTGCCAGCAGCTTAGCGGGGTATGAGCAGTTCTTC. Using reference TRBV11-2 and TRBJ2-1 for the parts outside the CDR3, the full variable domain is EAGVAQSPRYKIIEKRQSVAFWCNPISGHATLYWYQQILGQGPKLLIQFQNNGVVDDSQLPKDRFSAERLKGVDSTLKIQPAKLEDSAVYLCASSLAGYEQFFGPGTRLTVL.

This clonotype has ten or more counts. The chain links TRBV27 to TRBJ2-5, with TRBD1 identical over 7 bases. CDR3 length: 13 amino acids. Germline V gene lookup returns CDR1 MNHEY and CDR2 SMNVEV (reference sequence). Trimming cost V 4 bases and J 4 bases; bases outside gene matches: 3. The CDR3 nucleotides read TGTGCCAGCAGTTATAGGGGGCTAGAGACCCAGTACTTC. Amino acids: CASSYRGLETQYF.

This clonotype was observed at least ten times. The chain has TRBV28 and TRBJ1-1; D is uncertain. Germline-derived CDR1 and CDR2 are MDHEN and SYDVKM. Trimming left V 4 bases short and J 0 bases short, with 6 bases between. The CDR3 length is 13 residues. The CDR3 coding sequence is TGTGCCAGCAGTTCCGAGATGAACACTGAAGCTTTCTTT. Translated: CASSSEMNTEAFF.

The table lists this clonotype with many counts. The V and J genes are TRBV30 and TRBJ2-7, with 8 bases aligning to TRBD2. The germline V gene has CDR1 GTSNPN and CDR2 SVGIG (reference sequence). J gave up 6 bases and V 2 bases, and 6 bases lay outside the gene matches. There are 13 residues in the CDR3. For the CDR3, the DNA is TGTGCCTGGAGTACCGGGACTAGAGGCGAGCAGTACTTC. Amino acid sequence: CAWSTGTRGEQYF. Combining the CDR3 with reference TRBV30 and TRBJ2-7 gives the whole variable domain SQTIHQWPATLVQPVGSPLSLECTVEGTSNPNLYWYRQAAGRGLQLLFYSVGIGQISSEVPQNLSASRPQDRQFILSSKKLLLSDSGFYLCAWSTGTRGEQYFGPGTRLTVT.

This clonotype was observed many times. CDR3 coding DNA: TGTGCCAGCAGTGACGACACAGGTCCGAACACTGAAGCTTTCTTT. Translation: CASSDDTGPNTEAFF. This chain links TRBV2 with TRBJ1-1, with D possibly being TRBD1 (5 bases). The CDR3 spans 15 residues. The V end lost 3 bases, the J end lost 1 base, and 12 bases lay between the germline ends. Germline V CDR1 and CDR2: SNHLY, FYNNEI. Complete variable domain (other parts from reference TRBV2 and TRBJ1-1): EPEVTQTPSHQVTQMGQEVILRCVPISNHLYFYWYRQILGQKVEFLVSFYNNEISEKSEIFDDQFSVERPDGSNFTLKIRSTKLEDSAMYFCASSDDTGPNTEAFFGQGTRLTVV.

As to this clonotype: Just one base apart from a much larger clone, this may be a read error. The V call is TRBV11-3, the J call TRBJ2-1; D possibly corresponds to TRBD1 (5 bases). Germline V gene data show CDR1 as SGHNT and CDR2 as YENEEA. V lost 5 bases to trimming and J lost 12 bases, with 11 bases between them. The CDR3 has 11 residues. Here the CDR3 reads CASSRGHGQFF. The CDR3 region has the DNA TGTGCCAGCAGCCGAGGACATGGGCAGTTCTTC.

The V call is TRBV24-1, the J call TRBJ2-5, with a weak D call TRBD2 (6 bases). Looked up from germline, CDR1 is KGHDR and CDR2 is SFDVKD. The ends were cut back, 1 base at V and 5 bases at J, with 13 bases in the middle. The CDR3 totals 15 residues. The CDR3 DNA reads as TGTGCCACCAGTGATTTCAACACCGCGGGGGAGACCCAGTACTTC. Translated, it gives CATSDFNTAGETQYF.

The V and J genes are TRBV13 and TRBJ2-4, with 7 bases aligning to TRBD2. The V gene's germline CDR1 is PRHDT and CDR2 FYEKMQ (reference sequence). The CDR3 totals 19 residues. The J segment lost 1 base and the V segment lost 1 base, leaving 13 bases of the junction unmatched. The CDR3 loop is CASSLARESMRKAKNIQYF. CDR3 in DNA: TGTGCCAGCAGCTTAGCGCGGGAGTCGATGAGGAAGGCCAAAAACATTCAGTACTTC. Together with reference TRBV13 and TRBJ2-4, the CDR3 gives the full variable domain: AAGVIQSPRHLIKEKRETATLKCYPIPRHDTVYWYQQGPGQDPQFLISFYEKMQSDKGSIPDRFSAQQFSDYHSELNMSSLELGDSALYFCASSLARESMRKAKNIQYFGAGTRLSVL.

This clonotype was detected a few times. The V call is TRBV4-1, the J call TRBJ2-5, with D possibly TRBD1 on 6 matching bases. Germline CDR1 and CDR2: MGHRA and YSYEKL. V was cut by 2 bases and J by 2 bases, with 9 bases left in between. The CDR3 sequence is 14 residues long. CDR3 in amino acids: CASSQTGLQETQYF. The CDR3 region has the DNA TGCGCCAGCAGCCAAACAGGGCTGCAAGAGACCCAGTACTTC.

At least ten counts were recorded for this clonotype. DNA of the CDR3: TGTGCCAGCAGCATCCGGGGGGCTGATGAAAAACTGTTTTTT. It codes for CASSIRGADEKLFF. This rearrangement joins TRBV7-2 to TRBJ1-4; tentatively, D is TRBD1 (6 bases). The germline V gene has CDR1 SGHTA and CDR2 FQGNSA. This CDR3 is built from 14 residues. The germline V and J ends were trimmed by 5 bases and 6 bases, with 13 bases remaining between them.

The chain carries TRBV20-1 and TRBJ2-2; no reliable D call. V was cut by 3 bases and J by 0 bases, with 11 bases left in between. Germline values: CDR1 DFQATT, CDR2 SNEGSKA (reference sequence). This CDR3 has 15 amino acids. CDR3 protein: CSARSGQANTGELFF. The CDR3 nucleotides are TGCAGTGCTAGGTCTGGCCAGGCGAACACCGGGGAGCTGTTTTTT.

Regarding this clonotype: Given a much more abundant clone one base away, this may be a read error. J is TRBJ2-7 and V is TRBV20-1; no firm D call. Looked up from germline, CDR1 is DFQATT and CDR2 is SNEGSKA (reference sequence). The CDR3 spans 15 residues. The CDR3 bases are TGCAGTGCTAGAGATTTGACCATGGCTGTCGACGAGCGGTACTTC. Translated, it gives CSARDLTMAVDERYF.

Ten or more counts support this clonotype. This rearrangement joins TRBV20-1 to TRBJ2-5, with 9 bases that match TRBD2. With 2 bases clipped from V and 4 bases from J, the junction kept 11 bases outside the gene matches. CDR3 length equals 16 residues. In germline, CDR1 is DFQATT, CDR2 SNEGSKA (reference sequence). Here the CDR3 DNA reads TGCAGTGCTAGAAAGGATGGCGGGAGGGCCGGAGAGACCCAGTACTTC. This sequence encodes CSARKDGGRAGETQYF.

This clonotype showed up just a few times. This chain uses TRBV19 with TRBJ2-3; 12 bases fit TRBD2. Germline CDR1 is LNHDA and CDR2 is SQIVND (reference sequence). The CDR3 extends over 17 amino acids. Trimming took 5 bases from V and 2 from J; bases not matched to a gene: 8. CDR3 residues: CASSLPGLAGDTDTQYF. CDR3 sequence (DNA): TGTGCCAGTAGTTTACCGGGACTAGCGGGCGACACAGATACGCAGTATTTT.

This clonotype occurred a few times. V gene TRBV7-8 combines with J gene TRBJ1-5; D not resolved. Per the germline V gene, CDR1 is SGHVS and CDR2 is FQNEAQ. Trimming stripped 1 base from V and 5 bases from J, with 12 bases between. The CDR3 has 15 residues. CDR3 loop: CASSLGGTQDQPQHF. The CDR3 DNA sequence: TGTGCCAGCAGCTTAGGTGGCACGCAAGATCAGCCCCAGCATTTT.